This TCR beta chain originates from a study of blood T cell repertoires in COVID-19. Study as a whole: Italy, Spain and the United States were the sources of the convalescent and acute COVID-19 samples.

Original processing methods: Scientists estimated how many nucleated cells there were by amplifying reference gene primers. Sequenced by immunoSEQ multiplex PCR; TCRdb stores in-frame clones only, minus some. From that table come the V and J calls and clone size; the DNA was used to work out D and trimming. The sample contains about 150,000 clones, more than 70% of which appear only once. This receptor was taken from a man aged 50 or older with active or convalescent COVID-19. Sequenced material: peripheral blood.

The CDR3: CSVEKTGSSYEQYF. In nucleotides, the CDR3 is TGCAGCGTTGAAAAGACAGGGTCGTCCTACGAGCAGTACTTC. This rearrangement joins TRBV29-1 to TRBJ2-7, with 7 bases matching TRBD1. Per the germline V gene, CDR1 is SQVTM and CDR2 is ANQGSEA. Trimming at V came to 2 bases and at J to 1 base, leaving 5 bases not matched to a gene. There are 14 residues in the CDR3.